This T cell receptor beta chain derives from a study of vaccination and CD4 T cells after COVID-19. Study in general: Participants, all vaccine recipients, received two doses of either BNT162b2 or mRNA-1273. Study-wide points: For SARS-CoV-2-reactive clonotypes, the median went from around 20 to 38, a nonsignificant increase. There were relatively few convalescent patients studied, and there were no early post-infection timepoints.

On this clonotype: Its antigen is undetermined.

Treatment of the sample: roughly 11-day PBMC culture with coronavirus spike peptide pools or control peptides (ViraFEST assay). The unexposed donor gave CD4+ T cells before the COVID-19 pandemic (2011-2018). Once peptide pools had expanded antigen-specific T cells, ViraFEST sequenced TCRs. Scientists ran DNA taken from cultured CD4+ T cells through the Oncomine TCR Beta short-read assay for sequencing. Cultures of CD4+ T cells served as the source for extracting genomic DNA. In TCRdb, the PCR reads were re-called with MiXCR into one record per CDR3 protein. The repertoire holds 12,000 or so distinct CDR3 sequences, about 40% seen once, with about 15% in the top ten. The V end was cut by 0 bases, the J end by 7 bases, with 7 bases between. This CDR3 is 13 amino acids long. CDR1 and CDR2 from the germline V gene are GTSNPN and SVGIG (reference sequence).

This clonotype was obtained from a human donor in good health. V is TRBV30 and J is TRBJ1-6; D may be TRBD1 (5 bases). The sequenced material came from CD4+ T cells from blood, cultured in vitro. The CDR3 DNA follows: TGTGCCTGGAGTGTACCAGGGAATTCACCCCTCCACTTT. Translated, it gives CAWSVPGNSPLHF.